Detailed here is one TCR beta chain. The table came from immunoSEQ multiplex PCR; TCRdb's copy has only in-frame clones and leaves some out. The sample lists approximately 400,000 clones; around 89% were seen once. This CDR3 spans 14 amino acids. J lost 8 bases, V lost 4 bases, and 6 bases had no gene match. Germline V gene lookup returns CDR1 SGHAT and CDR2 FQNNGV. This sample was included in a study of blood T cell repertoires in COVID-19. Study-wide background: The United States, Italy and Spain supplied acute and convalescent COVID-19 samples.

Sequencing was carried out using peripheral blood. The chain carries TRBV11-2 and TRBJ1-1; 11 nucleotides line up with TRBD1. This clonotype originated in a man between 40 and 49 years old with acute or convalescent COVID-19. The DNA for the CDR3 is TGTGCCAGCAGCTCGTCCGGGACAGGGGGAGAAGCTTTCTTT. Its translation is CASSSSGTGGEAFF.